A selection of T cell receptor beta chains follows, all from one sample in a study of T cells in localized non-small cell lung cancer. Profiling relied on immunoSEQ multiplex PCR, and the TCRdb table lists in-frame clones only, not all of them. The sample includes roughly 1,100 clones, around a quarter of them seen just once. The sample consisted of normal lung tissue next to the tumor, taken before any cancer treatment. The receptors here all came from a female donor aged 60 or older with stage III lung adenocarcinoma. The CDR3 runs from the conserved cysteine through the conserved F or W. Each record gives: V gene, D gene, clone size, J gene, CDR3 protein, CDR3 DNA. The D gene is left open where the match is weak. Size is stated for part of the rows, as once, few or many counts, or as a class when the clone is expanded.

>TRBV9|.|.|TRBJ2-7
CASSFADSFEQYF
TGTGCCAGCAGCTTCGCGGACAGCTTCGAGCAGTACTTC
>TRBV9|.|few|TRBJ1-4
CASRTLFQGANEKLFF
TGTGCCAGCCGGACACTATTCCAGGGTGCTAATGAAAAACTGTTTTTT
>TRBV6-8|.|medium-sized|TRBJ2-4
CASRANPGGNQYF
TGTGCCAGCAGGGCGAACCCAGGTGGGAACCAATACTTC
>TRBV11-3|.|medium-sized|TRBJ1-2
CASSLLAEELRVYTF
TGTGCCAGCAGCTTATTGGCTGAGGAACTGAGAGTCTACACCTTC
>TRBV11-3|.|medium-sized|TRBJ1-5
CASSLSREINQPQHF
TGTGCCAGCAGCTTGAGCAGGGAGATCAATCAGCCCCAGCATTTT
>TRBV6-8|.|.|TRBJ2-2
CASSEGQNTGELFF
TGTGCCAGCAGTGAGGGGCAGAACACCGGGGAGCTGTTTTTT
>TRBV28|.|few|TRBJ1-2
CASSLFPSSNYGYTF
TGTGCCAGCAGTTTATTCCCTAGCAGTAACTATGGCTACACCTTC
>TRBV18|TRBD2|.|TRBJ2-1
CASSPPRPRGVAYFEQFF
TGTGCCAGCTCACCACCTCGTCCTCGGGGGGTCGCTTATTTCGAGCAGTTCTTC
>TRBV6-8|TRBD1|.|TRBJ1-5
CASSYGTGVQPQHF
TGTGCCAGCAGTTACGGGACAGGGGTTCAGCCCCAGCATTTT
>TRBV10-2|.|few|TRBJ1-2
CASSAAGESGYTF
TGCGCCAGCAGTGCAGCAGGGGAGTCTGGCTACACCTTC
>TRBV9|.|few|TRBJ1-3
CASTGAGNTIYF
TGTGCCAGCACAGGGGCGGGAAACACCATATATTTT
>TRBV30|.|.|TRBJ1-4
CALGVTNEKLFF
TGTGCCCTAGGAGTTACTAATGAAAAACTGTTTTTT
>TRBV6-8|TRBD2|few|TRBJ2-5
CASRLQAGRETQYF
TGTGCCAGCAGGCTACAAGCGGGGCGGGAGACCCAGTACTTC
>TRBV1|.|.|TRBJ2-7
CASSQLQTPQQYF
TGCGCCAGCAGCCAACTGCAAACGCCGCAGCAGTACTTC
>TRBV11-3|TRBD1|few|TRBJ2-7
CASSFSQGASEQYF
TGTGCCAGCAGCTTTTCACAGGGGGCAAGCGAGCAGTACTTC
>TRBV29-1|.|.|TRBJ2-3
CSALLKGEGTDTQYF
TGCAGCGCCCTGCTTAAGGGGGAGGGCACAGATACGCAGTATTTT
>TRBV9|TRBD2|few|TRBJ2-7
CASSGGTSSDDEQYF
TGTGCCAGCAGCGGGGGGACTAGCAGTGACGACGAGCAGTACTTC
>TRBV11-3|TRBD2|.|TRBJ2-7
CASSLYVGGGEQYF
TGTGCCAGCAGCTTATACGTCGGGGGGGGCGAGCAGTACTTC
>TRBV23-1|.|few|TRBJ1-5
CASSQGVTNQPQHF
TGCGCCAGCAGCCAAGGCGTAACCAATCAGCCCCAGCATTTT
>TRBV28|TRBD2|few|TRBJ2-7
CASQESGGDEQYF
TGTGCCAGTCAGGAGTCGGGGGGGGACGAGCAGTACTTC
>TRBV9|.|large|TRBJ2-2
CASRKRQEGTGELFF
TGTGCCAGCAGGAAGAGGCAGGAGGGGACCGGGGAGCTGTTTTTT
>TRBV19|.|.|TRBJ2-6
CASRPSGVGANVLTF
TGTGCCAGTAGGCCGTCAGGGGTTGGGGCCAACGTCCTGACTTTC
>TRBV28|TRBD1|.|TRBJ2-1
CASSLNRGWASEQFF
TGTGCCAGCAGTTTGAACAGGGGCTGGGCCAGTGAGCAGTTCTTC
>TRBV29-1|.|.|TRBJ2-1
CSGTGTPRGEQFF
TGCAGCGGAACTGGGACCCCGCGGGGTGAGCAGTTCTTC